The clone carrying this T cell receptor beta chain was observed at least ten times. The CDR3 runs 14 residues. Germline loops: CDR1 LGHNA, CDR2 YSLEER. The V end lost 0 bases, the J end lost 4 bases, and 9 bases lay between the germline ends. Generation of TCR cDNA used 5'RACE template switching (which added a universal primer site and UMIs). TCRdb reprocessed the 5' RACE reads via MiXCR and lists one record per CDR3 protein. Here the sample spans about 300,000 distinct CDR3 sequences, 7.5% to 9.5% being singletons. The source of the sample is a study of T cells after yellow fever vaccination. The rearrangement uses TRBV4-3 and TRBJ1-2; maybe TRBD1 (6 bases). The material was CD4+ T cells sorted from PBMCs, obtained 5 days after the yellow fever booster vaccination. The sequence came from a man between 18 and 29 years old who received the YFV17D yellow fever vaccine. CDR3 sequence: CASSQDRGGYGYTF. As DNA, the CDR3 is TGCGCCAGCAGCCAAGATCGAGGGGGCTATGGCTACACCTTC.